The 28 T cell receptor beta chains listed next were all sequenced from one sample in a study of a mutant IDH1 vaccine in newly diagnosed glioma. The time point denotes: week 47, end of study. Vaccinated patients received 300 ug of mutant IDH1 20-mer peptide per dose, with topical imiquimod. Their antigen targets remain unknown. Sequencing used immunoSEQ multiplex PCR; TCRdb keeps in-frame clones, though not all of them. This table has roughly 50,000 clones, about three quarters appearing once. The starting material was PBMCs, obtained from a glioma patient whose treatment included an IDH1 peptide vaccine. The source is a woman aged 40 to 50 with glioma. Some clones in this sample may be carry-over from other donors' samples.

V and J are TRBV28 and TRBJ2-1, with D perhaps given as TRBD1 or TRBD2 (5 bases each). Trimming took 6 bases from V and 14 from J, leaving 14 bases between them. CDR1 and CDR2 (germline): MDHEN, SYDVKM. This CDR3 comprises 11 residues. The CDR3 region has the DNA TGTGCCAGCAGCTCGGGAAGGGACGAGTTCTTC. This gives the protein CASSSGRDEFF.

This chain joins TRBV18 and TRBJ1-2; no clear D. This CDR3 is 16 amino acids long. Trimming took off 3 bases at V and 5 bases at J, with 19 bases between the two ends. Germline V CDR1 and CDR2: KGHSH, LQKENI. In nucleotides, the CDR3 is TGTGCCAGCTCACCTACCCACGACACAGAAGGGTATGGCTACACCTTC. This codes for CASSPTHDTEGYGYTF.

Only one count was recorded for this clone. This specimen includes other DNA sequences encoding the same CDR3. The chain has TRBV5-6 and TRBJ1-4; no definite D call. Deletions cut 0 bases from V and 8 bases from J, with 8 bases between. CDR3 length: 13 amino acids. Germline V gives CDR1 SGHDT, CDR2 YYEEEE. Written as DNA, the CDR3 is TGTGCCAGCAGCTTGGCGGCGGGGGAAAAACTGTTTTTT. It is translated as CASSLAAGEKLFF.

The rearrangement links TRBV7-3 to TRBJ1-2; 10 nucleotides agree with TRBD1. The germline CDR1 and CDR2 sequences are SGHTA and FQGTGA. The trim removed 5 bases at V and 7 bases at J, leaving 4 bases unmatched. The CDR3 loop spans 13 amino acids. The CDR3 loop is CASSQTGGGGYTF. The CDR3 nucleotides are TGTGCCAGCAGCCAGACAGGGGGCGGTGGCTACACCTTC.

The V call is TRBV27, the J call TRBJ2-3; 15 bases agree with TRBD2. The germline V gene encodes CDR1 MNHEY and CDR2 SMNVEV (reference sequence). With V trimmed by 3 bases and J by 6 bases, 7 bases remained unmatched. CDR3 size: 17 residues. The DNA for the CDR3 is TGTGCCAGCAGTTTTACCAGGACTAGCGGGGGGGTGGATACGCAGTATTTT. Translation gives CASSFTRTSGGVDTQYF.

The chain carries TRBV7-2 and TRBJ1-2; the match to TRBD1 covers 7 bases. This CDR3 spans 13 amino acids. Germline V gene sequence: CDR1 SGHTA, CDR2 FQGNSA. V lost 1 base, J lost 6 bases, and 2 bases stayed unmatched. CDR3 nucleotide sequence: TGTGCCAGCAGCTTAGGAACAGGGGATGGCTACACCTTC. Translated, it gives CASSLGTGDGYTF.

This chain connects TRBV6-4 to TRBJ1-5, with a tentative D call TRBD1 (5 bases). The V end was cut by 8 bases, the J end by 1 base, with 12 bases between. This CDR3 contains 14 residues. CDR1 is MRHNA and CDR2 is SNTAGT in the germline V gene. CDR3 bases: TGTGCCAGCTCGATGGAGGGGAGCAATCAGCCCCAGCATTTT. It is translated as CASSMEGSNQPQHF.

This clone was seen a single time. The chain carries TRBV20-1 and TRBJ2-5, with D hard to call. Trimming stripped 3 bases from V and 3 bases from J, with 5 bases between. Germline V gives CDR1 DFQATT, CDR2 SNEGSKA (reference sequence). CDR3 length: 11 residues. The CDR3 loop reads CSARGKETQYF. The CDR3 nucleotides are TGCAGTGCTAGGGGCAAAGAGACCCAGTACTTC.

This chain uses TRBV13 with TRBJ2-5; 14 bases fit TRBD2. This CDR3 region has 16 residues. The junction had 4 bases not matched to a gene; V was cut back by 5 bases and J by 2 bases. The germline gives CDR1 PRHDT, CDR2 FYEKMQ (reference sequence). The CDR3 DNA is TGTGCCAGCAGCGCCCGACTAGCGGGGGGGCAAGAGACCCAGTACTTC. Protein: CASSARLAGGQETQYF.

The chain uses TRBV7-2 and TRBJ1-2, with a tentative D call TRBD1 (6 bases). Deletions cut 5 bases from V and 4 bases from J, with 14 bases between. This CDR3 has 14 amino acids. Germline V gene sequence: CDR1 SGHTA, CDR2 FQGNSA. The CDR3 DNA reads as TGTGCCAGCAGCGTACCGGGACAAGGCTATGGCTACACCTTC. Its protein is CASSVPGQGYGYTF.

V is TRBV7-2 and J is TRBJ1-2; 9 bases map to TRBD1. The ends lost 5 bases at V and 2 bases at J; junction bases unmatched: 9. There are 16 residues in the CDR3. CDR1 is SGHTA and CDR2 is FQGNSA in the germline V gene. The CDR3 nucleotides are TGTGCCAGCAGCCCATCCACAGGGGGCGTAAACTATGGCTACACCTTC. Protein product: CASSPSTGGVNYGYTF.

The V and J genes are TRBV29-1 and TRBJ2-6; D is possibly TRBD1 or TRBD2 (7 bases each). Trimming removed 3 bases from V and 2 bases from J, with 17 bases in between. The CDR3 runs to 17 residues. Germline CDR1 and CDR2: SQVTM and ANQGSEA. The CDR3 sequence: CSVEVRGGIAGANVLTF. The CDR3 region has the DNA TGCAGCGTTGAGGTCAGGGGGGGAATAGCTGGGGCCAACGTCCTGACTTTC.

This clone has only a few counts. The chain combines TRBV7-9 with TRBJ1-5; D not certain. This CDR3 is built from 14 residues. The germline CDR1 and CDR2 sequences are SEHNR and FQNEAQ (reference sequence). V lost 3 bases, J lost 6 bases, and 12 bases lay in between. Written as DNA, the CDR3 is TGTGCCAGCAGCTTCGTCGGTCCGGGTCAGCCCCAGCATTTT. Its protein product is CASSFVGPGQPQHF.

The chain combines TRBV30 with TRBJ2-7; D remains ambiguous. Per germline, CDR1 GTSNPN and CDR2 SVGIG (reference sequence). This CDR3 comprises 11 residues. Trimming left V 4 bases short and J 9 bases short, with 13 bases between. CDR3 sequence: CAWIGGAVQYF. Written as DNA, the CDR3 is TGTGCCTGGATAGGCGGCGCTGTGCAGTACTTC.

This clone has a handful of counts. The CDR3 DNA is TGTGCCAGCAGCTTAGTACAGCTACATAACACTGAAGCTTTCTTT. Translating it yields CASSLVQLHNTEAFF. The chain has TRBV7-2 and TRBJ1-1; unclear D gene. Germline V gene sequence: CDR1 SGHTA, CDR2 FQGNSA. The V gene lost 1 base and the J gene lost 2 bases, with 11 bases spanning the gap. The CDR3 contains 15 residues.

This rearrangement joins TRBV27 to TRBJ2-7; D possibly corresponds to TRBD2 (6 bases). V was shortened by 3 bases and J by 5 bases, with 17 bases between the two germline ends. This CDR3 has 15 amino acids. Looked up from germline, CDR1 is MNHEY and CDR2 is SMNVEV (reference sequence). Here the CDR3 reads CASSLSFGGLNEQYF. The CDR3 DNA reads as TGTGCCAGCAGTTTGTCGTTCGGGGGTCTCAACGAGCAGTACTTC.

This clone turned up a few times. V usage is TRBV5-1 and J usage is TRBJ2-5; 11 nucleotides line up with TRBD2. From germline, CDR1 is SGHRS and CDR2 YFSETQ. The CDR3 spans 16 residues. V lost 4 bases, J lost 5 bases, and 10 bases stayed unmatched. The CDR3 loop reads CASSTTGLAGRETQYF. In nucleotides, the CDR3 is TGCGCCAGCAGCACCACAGGACTAGCGGGTAGGGAGACCCAGTACTTC. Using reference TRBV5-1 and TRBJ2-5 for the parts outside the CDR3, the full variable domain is KAGVTQTPRYLIKTRGQQVTLSCSPISGHRSVSWYQQTPGQGLQFLFEYFSETQRNKGNFPGRFSGRQFSNSRSEMNVSTLELGDSALYLCASSTTGLAGRETQYFGPGTRLLVL.

The CDR3 DNA reads as TGTGCCAGCAGCTTAATAGCGGGGGGGAAGGAGACCCAGTACTTC. Translating gives CASSLIAGGKETQYF. The rearrangement links TRBV7-6 to TRBJ2-5; 11 bases are shared with TRBD2. The CDR3 extends over 15 amino acids. Per the germline V gene, CDR1 is SGHVS and CDR2 is FNYEAQ. The J segment lost 5 bases and the V segment lost 2 bases, leaving 4 bases of the junction unmatched.

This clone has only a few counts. The CDR3, as DNA: TGCGCCAGCAGCCAAGACGGCGTCCAAGAGACCCAGTACTTC. Amino acid sequence: CASSQDGVQETQYF. The chain joins TRBV4-1 to TRBJ2-5; D not certain. The germline V gene encodes CDR1 MGHRA and CDR2 YSYEKL. The CDR3 covers 14 residues. Trimming took 0 bases from V and 1 from J, leaving 6 bases between them.

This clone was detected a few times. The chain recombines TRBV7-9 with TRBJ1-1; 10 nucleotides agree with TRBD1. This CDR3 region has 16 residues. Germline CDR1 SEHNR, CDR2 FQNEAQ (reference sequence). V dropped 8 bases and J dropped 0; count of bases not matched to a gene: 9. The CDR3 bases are TGTGCCAGCCATCCGGGACAGGGGATCATGAACACTGAAGCTTTCTTT. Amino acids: CASHPGQGIMNTEAFF.

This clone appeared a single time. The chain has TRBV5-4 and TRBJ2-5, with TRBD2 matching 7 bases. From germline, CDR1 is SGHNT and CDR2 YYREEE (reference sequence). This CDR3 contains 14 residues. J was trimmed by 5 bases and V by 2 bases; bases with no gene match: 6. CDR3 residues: CASSLGAGRETQYF. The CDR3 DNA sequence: TGTGCCAGCAGCTTAGGAGCGGGGCGGGAGACCCAGTACTTC.

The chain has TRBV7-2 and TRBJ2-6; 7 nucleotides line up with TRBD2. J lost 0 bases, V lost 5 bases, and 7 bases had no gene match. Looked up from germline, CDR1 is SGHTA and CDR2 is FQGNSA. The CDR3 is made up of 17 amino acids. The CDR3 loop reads CASSPPGGSSGANVLTF. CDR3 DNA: TGTGCCAGCAGCCCTCCGGGGGGTTCCTCTGGGGCCAACGTCCTGACTTTC.

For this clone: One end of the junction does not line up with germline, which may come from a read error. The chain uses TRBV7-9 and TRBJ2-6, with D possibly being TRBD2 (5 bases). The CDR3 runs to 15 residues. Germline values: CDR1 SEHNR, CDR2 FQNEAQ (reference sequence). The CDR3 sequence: CASTLTQGLGNVLTF. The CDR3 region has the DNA TGTGCCAGCACCTTAACTCAAGGACTGGGCAACGTCCTGACTTTC.

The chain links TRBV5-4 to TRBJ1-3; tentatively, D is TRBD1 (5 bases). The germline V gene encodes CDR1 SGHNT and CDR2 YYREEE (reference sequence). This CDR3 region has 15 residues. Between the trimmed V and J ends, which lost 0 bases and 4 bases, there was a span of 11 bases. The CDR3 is CASSLEAGQGNTIYF. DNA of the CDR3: TGTGCCAGCAGCTTGGAGGCAGGGCAAGGAAACACCATATATTTT.

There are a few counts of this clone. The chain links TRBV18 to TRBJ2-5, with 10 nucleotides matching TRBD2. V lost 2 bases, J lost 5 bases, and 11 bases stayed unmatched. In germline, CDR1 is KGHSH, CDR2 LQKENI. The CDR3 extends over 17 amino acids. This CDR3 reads CASSPSSGGAVGETQYF. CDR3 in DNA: TGTGCCAGCTCACCAAGCAGCGGGGGGGCTGTCGGGGAGACCCAGTACTTC. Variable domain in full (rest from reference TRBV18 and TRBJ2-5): NAGVMQNPRHLVRRRGQEARLRCSPMKGHSHVYWYRQLPEEGLKFMVYLQKENIIDESGMPKERFSAEFPKEGPSILRIQQVVRGDSAAYFCASSPSSGGAVGETQYFGPGTRLLVL.

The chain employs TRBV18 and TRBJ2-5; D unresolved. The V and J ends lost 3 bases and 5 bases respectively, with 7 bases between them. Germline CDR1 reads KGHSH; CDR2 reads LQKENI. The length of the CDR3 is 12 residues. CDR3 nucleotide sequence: TGTGCCAGCTCACCGATACAGGAGACCCAGTACTTC. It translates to CASSPIQETQYF. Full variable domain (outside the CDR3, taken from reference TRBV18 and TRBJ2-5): NAGVMQNPRHLVRRRGQEARLRCSPMKGHSHVYWYRQLPEEGLKFMVYLQKENIIDESGMPKERFSAEFPKEGPSILRIQQVVRGDSAAYFCASSPIQETQYFGPGTRLLVL.

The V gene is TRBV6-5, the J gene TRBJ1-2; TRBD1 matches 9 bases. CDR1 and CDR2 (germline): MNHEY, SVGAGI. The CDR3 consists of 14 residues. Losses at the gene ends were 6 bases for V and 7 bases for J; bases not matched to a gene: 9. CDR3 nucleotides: TGTGCCAGCAGCGACGGACAGGGGACGGGTGGCTACACCTTC. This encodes CASSDGQGTGGYTF.

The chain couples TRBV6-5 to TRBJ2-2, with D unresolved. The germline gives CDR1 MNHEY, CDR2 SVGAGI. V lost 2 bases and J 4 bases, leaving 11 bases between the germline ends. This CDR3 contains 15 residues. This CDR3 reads CASSYGPSSTGELFF. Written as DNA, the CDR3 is TGTGCCAGCAGTTACGGGCCATCTTCCACCGGGGAGCTGTTTTTT.